A selection of T cell receptor beta chains follows, all from one sample in a study of T cells in Graves' hyperthyroidism and ophthalmopathy. TCRdb fed the multiplex PCR reads into MiXCR, producing one record per CDR3 protein. The data hold about 600,000 distinct CDR3 sequences, with more than 15% observed a single time. The sample was blood. All receptors derive from a middle-aged woman with Graves' ophthalmopathy. CDR3s include the opening cysteine and the closing phenylalanine or tryptophan. The order of the fields is D gene, CDR3 length, J gene, V gene, clone size, CDR3 DNA, CDR3 protein. D genes are given only for firm matches. Clone sizes are given selectively: once, few, many, or a class where the clone is expanded.

NA | 14 | TRBJ2-7 | TRBV30 | NA | TGTGCCTGGAACCCACCCAGGGCGTTTGATGAGCAGTACTTC | CAWNPPRAFDEQYF
NA | 17 | TRBJ2-1 | TRBV4-1 | NA | TGCGCCAGCAGCCAAGATCCTGGGGGATCCTCCTACAATGAGCAGTTCTTC | CASSQDPGGSSYNEQFF
NA | 13 | TRBJ1-2 | TRBV12-3/TRBV12-4 | many | TGTGCCAGCAGTTTGTTACAGGGAGGCGGCTACACCTTC | CASSLLQGGGYTF
NA | 14 | TRBJ1-3 | TRBV7-9 | few | TGTGCCACCCGCCCCGGGTTCTCTGGAAACACCATATATTTT | CATRPGFSGNTIYF
TRBD1 | 15 | TRBJ1-2 | TRBV7-9 | many | TGTGCCAGCAGTCCTCTCACCGGGACAGGGGGCGGCTACACCTTC | CASSPLTGTGGGYTF
TRBD1 | 15 | TRBJ2-7 | TRBV11-2 | NA | TGTGCCAGCAGCGCGAACCCGGGACAGGTTCGCGAGCAGTACTTC | CASSANPGQVREQYF
NA | 15 | TRBJ2-3 | TRBV7-2 | few | TGTGCCAGCAGCTTAGGCGTGCGGTACACAGATACGCAGTATTTT | CASSLGVRYTDTQYF
NA | 13 | TRBJ1-1 | TRBV27 | many | TGTGCCAGCAGTTTATCAGGGCTCACTGAAGCTTTCTTT | CASSLSGLTEAFF
NA | 16 | TRBJ1-5 | TRBV4-1 | NA | TGCACCAGCAGCCAAGAATTACTTATCCGCAATCAGCCCCAGCATTTT | CTSSQELLIRNQPQHF
NA | 15 | TRBJ1-1 | TRBV7-9 | many | TGTGCCAGCAGCTCCCGGAGGAGTTCAAACACTGAAGCTTTCTTT | CASSSRRSSNTEAFF
NA | 14 | TRBJ1-1 | TRBV12-3/TRBV12-4 | few | TGTGCCAGCAATCGGATGGGAGTGGACACTGAAGCTTTCTTT | CASNRMGVDTEAFF
NA | 14 | TRBJ1-6 | TRBV6-1 | many | TGTGCCAGCAGTGAAACGGGCCTAGCTTCACCCCTCCACTTT | CASSETGLASPLHF
TRBD1 | 13 | TRBJ1-2 | TRBV7-2 | many | TGTGCCAGCAGCAGGACAGGGGACTATGGCTACACCTTC | CASSRTGDYGYTF
TRBD1 | 14 | TRBJ2-7 | TRBV2 | many | TGTGCCAGCAGTCTACAGGGGTTCGGGGACGAGCAGTACTTC | CASSLQGFGDEQYF
TRBD2 | 13 | TRBJ2-3 | TRBV2 | NA | TGTGCCAGCAGTGTGAGCGGGGGGGATACGCAGTATTTT | CASSVSGGDTQYF
TRBD2 | 14 | TRBJ2-2 | TRBV12-3/TRBV12-4 | few | TGTGCCAGCAAGGCGGGGGGGCCCACCGGGGAGCTGTTTTTT | CASKAGGPTGELFF
NA | 15 | TRBJ2-3 | TRBV27 | few | TGTGCCAGCACCCGTCACCCCCACGGCACAGATACGCAGTATTTT | CASTRHPHGTDTQYF
TRBD2 | 14 | TRBJ2-3 | TRBV20-1 | many | TGCAGTGCCTGGACTAGCGGGAGCACAGATACGCAGTATTTT | CSAWTSGSTDTQYF
NA | 15 | TRBJ2-7 | TRBV11-2 | many | TGTGCCAGCAGCTTAAGGCGGACACTTAGCGGAGAGCAGTACTTC | CASSLRRTLSGEQYF
NA | 12 | TRBJ1-1 | TRBV11-2 | many | TGTGCCAGCAGCCCTACTTCTACTGAAGCTTTCTTT | CASSPTSTEAFF
NA | 15 | TRBJ2-3 | TRBV18 | many | TGTGCCAGCTCACCACAAGGACTGAACACAGATACGCAGTATTTT | CASSPQGLNTDTQYF
TRBD2 | 16 | TRBJ2-2 | TRBV12-3/TRBV12-4 | many | TGTGCCAGCAGGGGACTAGCGGGGGTTAGCACCGGGGAGCTGTTTTTT | CASRGLAGVSTGELFF
NA | 15 | TRBJ1-1 | TRBV28 | many | TGTGCCAGCAGAAGTGGGGGCAGGGCAGACACTGAAGCTTTCTTT | CASRSGGRADTEAFF
NA | 14 | TRBJ1-6 | TRBV7-9 | many | TGTGCCAGCAGCGCCGGACTAACCAATTCACCCCTCCACTTT | CASSAGLTNSPLHF
NA | 14 | TRBJ2-3 | TRBV20-1 | many | TGCAGTGCTAGAGATAGTCTCGGCACAGATACGCAGTATTTT | CSARDSLGTDTQYF
TRBD2 | 14 | TRBJ2-7 | TRBV27 | NA | TGTGCCAGCAGTCCCCGACTAGCGATCGACGAGCAGTACTTC | CASSPRLAIDEQYF
NA | 17 | TRBJ2-1 | TRBV11-3 | few | TGTGCCAGCAGCTTAAGAGGGGGCGGGGGGCCCTACAATGAGCAGTTCTTC | CASSLRGGGGPYNEQFF
NA | 15 | TRBJ1-2 | TRBV7-9 | NA | TGTGCCAGCAGCTCACCGGGACACTCGACGCTTGGCTACACCTTC | CASSSPGHSTLGYTF
NA | 13 | TRBJ1-5 | TRBV28 | few | TGTGCCAGCAGTTTACTGGTCGCGGGGCCCCAGCATTTT | CASSLLVAGPQHF
NA | 14 | TRBJ1-1 | TRBV19 | NA | TGTGCCAGTAGCGCGTTTGGGGATGGCACTGAAGCTTTCTTT | CASSAFGDGTEAFF
NA | 15 | TRBJ2-7 | TRBV15 | few | TGTGCCACCAGCGGCGGGACGCCAAGCTCCTACGAGCAGTACTTC | CATSGGTPSSYEQYF
NA | 12 | TRBJ2-7 | TRBV28 | NA | TGTGCCAGCGTGGGACTCCTATACGAGCAGTACTTC | CASVGLLYEQYF
NA | 14 | TRBJ2-5 | TRBV12-3/TRBV12-4 | many | TGTGCCAGCAGCCTGGGACAAAACCAAGAGACCCAGTACTTC | CASSLGQNQETQYF
NA | 13 | TRBJ2-3 | TRBV20-1 | many | TGCAGTGCTAGAGTTGCTTACACAGATACGCAGTATTTT | CSARVAYTDTQYF
NA | 14 | TRBJ2-7 | TRBV29-1 | NA | TGCAGCGTTGGAGTGGACTACTCGGGAAGCGAGCAGTACTTC | CSVGVDYSGSEQYF
NA | 15 | TRBJ1-1 | TRBV3-1 | many | TGTGCCAGCAGCCAAGTGGGCAGGGTGGATACTGAAGCTTTCTTT | CASSQVGRVDTEAFF
NA | 16 | TRBJ1-4 | TRBV6-1 | NA | TGTGCCAGCAGTCCCTGGGGGGGGACAACTAATGAAAAACTGTTTTTT | CASSPWGGTTNEKLFF
TRBD2 | 15 | TRBJ2-2 | TRBV12-5 | NA | TGTGCTAGTGGCTACTATCGGGGGGGGTCCGGGGAGCTGTTTTTT | CASGYYRGGSGELFF
TRBD2 | 15 | TRBJ2-1 | TRBV5-4 | many | TGTGCCAGCAGCTTGACTAGCGGGAGTTTAGATGAGCAGTTCTTC | CASSLTSGSLDEQFF
TRBD2 | 17 | TRBJ2-5 | TRBV7-6 | few | TGTGCCAGCAGCCCCCGGACTAGCGGGGGGCTTCAAGAGACCCAGTACTTC | CASSPRTSGGLQETQYF
TRBD1 | 13 | TRBJ1-4 | TRBV18 | few | TGTGCCAGTCGGGGACAGACTAATGAAAAACTGTTTTTT | CASRGQTNEKLFF
NA | 13 | TRBJ2-3 | TRBV11-3 | many | TGTGCCAGCAGCTTCGAGGTTAGGGATACGCAGTATTTT | CASSFEVRDTQYF
NA | 13 | TRBJ2-1 | TRBV7-6 | NA | TGTGCCAGCAGCTTAGGACCTAACAATGAGCAGTTCTTC | CASSLGPNNEQFF
NA | 13 | TRBJ1-1 | TRBV30 | many | TGTGCCTGGAGTGTACCAACGAACACTGAAGCTTTCTTT | CAWSVPTNTEAFF
NA | 15 | TRBJ1-6 | TRBV18 | NA | TGTGCCAGCTCACCGTTGGAGGGGAAAAATTCACCCCTCCACTTT | CASSPLEGKNSPLHF
NA | 13 | TRBJ2-7 | TRBV12-3/TRBV12-4 | few | TGTGCCAGCAGCCCAGGGGACGCCCACGAGCAGTACTTC | CASSPGDAHEQYF
NA | 15 | TRBJ2-7 | TRBV28 | few | TGTGCCAGCAGTCTACGTTTGGACACCAACTACGAGCAGTACTTC | CASSLRLDTNYEQYF
NA | 15 | TRBJ2-7 | TRBV27 | many | TGTGCCAGCAGTTTCGGGTCCGGGAGTCGCTACGAGCAGTACTTC | CASSFGSGSRYEQYF
NA | 15 | TRBJ1-6 | TRBV20-1 | NA | TGCAGTGCTAGAGATGGTGGGACAACTAATTCACCCCTCCACTTT | CSARDGGTTNSPLHF
NA | 15 | TRBJ1-5 | TRBV30 | NA | TGTGCCTGGAGGGAGGGGGTCGGACGCAATCAGCCCCAGCATTTT | CAWREGVGRNQPQHF
NA | 15 | TRBJ2-1 | TRBV20-1 | many | TGCAGTGCGAGCACGGCCCTAACTCTCTACAATGAGCAGTTCTTC | CSASTALTLYNEQFF